This is a list of T cell receptor beta chains from one sample in a study of vaccination and CD4 T cells after COVID-19. For these TCRs, the target antigens are not known. TCRdb called the PCR reads again in MiXCR, with one record for every CDR3 protein. The repertoire has 9,000 to 15,000 distinct CDR3 sequences, 25% to 35% of them found once; the top ten carry almost 35%. The specimen was CD4+ T cells from blood, cultured in vitro, collected before SARS-CoV-2 vaccination. The receptors come from a human donor who received a COVID-19 vaccine. CDR3s leave out the opening cysteine and the closing phenylalanine or tryptophan. Size is stated for part of the rows, as once, few or many counts, or as a class when the clone is expanded.

size,V,J,CDR3
NA,TRBV2,TRBJ2-3,ASSDSDRDSSTDTQY
few,TRBV7-9,TRBJ1-3,ASRWGDSGGNTIY
few,TRBV7-2,TRBJ2-3,ASSFLSGGRTDTQY
few,TRBV15,TRBJ2-5,ATSRDPSGEETQY
few,TRBV29-1,TRBJ2-2,SAGVTGELF
few,TRBV20-1,TRBJ1-1,SPDPGVRTEAF
NA,TRBV29-1,TRBJ2-3,SVEESTDTQY
few,TRBV10-2,TRBJ1-6,ASSLHRGEANSPLH
once,TRBV18,TRBJ2-2,ASSPPLTGTGELF
NA,TRBV11-3,TRBJ2-3,ASSFSSDTQY
NA,TRBV18,TRBJ2-4,ASHDPGAKNIQY
NA,TRBV2,TRBJ1-3,ASHVQSSGNTIY
NA,TRBV12-3/TRBV12-4,TRBJ1-3,ASSLGAGNTIY
NA,TRBV30,TRBJ2-5,AWRRQGETQY
few,TRBV7-9,TRBJ1-6,ASSLMGQASSPLH
NA,TRBV7-6,TRBJ1-6,ASSVTGGNSPLH
NA,TRBV19,TRBJ1-1,ASSTSRRYTEAF
NA,TRBV5-4,TRBJ1-5,ASSPGQGPNQPQH
few,TRBV30,TRBJ1-6,AWSVGQGFNSPLH
NA,TRBV6-1,TRBJ2-7,ASSADRDEQY
few,TRBV11-3,TRBJ2-5,ASSSRGGLETQY
NA,TRBV20-1,TRBJ2-3,SATGRTDTQY
NA,TRBV10-3,TRBJ1-6,AIRNDRLDNSPLH
medium-sized,TRBV20-1,TRBJ1-3,SASRTGNTIY
NA,TRBV6-2/TRBV6-3,TRBJ1-5,ASTKRGTGRDNQPQH
NA,TRBV7-2,TRBJ2-3,ASSIRDFPTDTQY
NA,TRBV7-6,TRBJ1-2,ASSLGTQSYGYT
once,TRBV7-9,TRBJ1-4,ASSLSDRVNEKLF
few,TRBV6-1,TRBJ2-2,ASSRGLDTGELF
few,TRBV28,TRBJ2-3,ASSLGLVTDTQY
few,TRBV5-1,TRBJ2-5,ASRLAGQYQETQY
NA,TRBV5-1,TRBJ1-2,ASSLGGGQSHGYT
NA,TRBV10-3,TRBJ2-3,AINYSGTGKTDTQY
NA,TRBV5-1,TRBJ2-7,ASSPDRPALGKQY
few,TRBV7-2,TRBJ2-3,ASSLRWRGSTDTQY
few,TRBV6-2/TRBV6-3,TRBJ1-6,ASRNGRVVGSPLH
few,TRBV20-1,TRBJ2-3,SHLLLAGSTDTQY
NA,TRBV24-1,TRBJ2-1,ATSDPTGPSYNEQF
few,TRBV5-4,TRBJ1-6,ASSSRQGHSPLH
NA,TRBV19,TRBJ1-5,ASRAEGASRQPQH
few,TRBV6-5,TRBJ2-1,ASSYSPSGGPGEQF
NA,TRBV6-2/TRBV6-3,TRBJ1-5,ASSSQGWQPQH